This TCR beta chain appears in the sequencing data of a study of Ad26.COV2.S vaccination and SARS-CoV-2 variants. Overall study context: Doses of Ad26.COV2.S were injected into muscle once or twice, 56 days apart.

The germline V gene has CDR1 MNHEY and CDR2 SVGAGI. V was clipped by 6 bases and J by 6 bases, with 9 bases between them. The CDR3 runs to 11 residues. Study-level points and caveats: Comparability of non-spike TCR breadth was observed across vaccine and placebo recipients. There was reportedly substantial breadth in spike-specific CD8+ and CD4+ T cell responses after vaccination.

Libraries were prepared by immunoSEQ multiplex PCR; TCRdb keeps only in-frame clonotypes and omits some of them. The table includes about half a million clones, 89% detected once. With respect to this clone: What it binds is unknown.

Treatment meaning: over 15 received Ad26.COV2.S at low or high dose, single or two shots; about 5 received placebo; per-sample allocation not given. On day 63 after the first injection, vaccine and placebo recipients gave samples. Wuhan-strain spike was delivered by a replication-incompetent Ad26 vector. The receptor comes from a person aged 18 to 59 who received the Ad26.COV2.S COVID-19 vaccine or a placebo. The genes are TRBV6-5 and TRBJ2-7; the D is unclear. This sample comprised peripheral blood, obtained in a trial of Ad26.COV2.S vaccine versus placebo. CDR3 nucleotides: TGTGCCAGCAGAAGCGCCAGCGAGCAGTACTTC. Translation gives CASRSASEQYF.